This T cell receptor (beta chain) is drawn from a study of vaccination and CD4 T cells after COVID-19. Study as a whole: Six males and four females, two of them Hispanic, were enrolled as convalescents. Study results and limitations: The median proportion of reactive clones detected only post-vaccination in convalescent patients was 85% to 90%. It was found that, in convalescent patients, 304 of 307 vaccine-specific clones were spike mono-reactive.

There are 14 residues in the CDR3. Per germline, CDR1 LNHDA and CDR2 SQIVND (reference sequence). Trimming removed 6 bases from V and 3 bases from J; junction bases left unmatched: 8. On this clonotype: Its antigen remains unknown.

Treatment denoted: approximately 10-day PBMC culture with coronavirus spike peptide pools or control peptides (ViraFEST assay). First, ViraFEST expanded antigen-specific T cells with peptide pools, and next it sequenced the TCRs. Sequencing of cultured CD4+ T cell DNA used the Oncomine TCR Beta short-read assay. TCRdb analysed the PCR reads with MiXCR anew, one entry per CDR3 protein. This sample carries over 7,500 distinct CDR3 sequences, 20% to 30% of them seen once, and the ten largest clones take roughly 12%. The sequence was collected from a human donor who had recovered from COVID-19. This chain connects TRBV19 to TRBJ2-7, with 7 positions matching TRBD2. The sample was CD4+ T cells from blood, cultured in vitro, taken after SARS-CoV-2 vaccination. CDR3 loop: CASSPRGELYEQYF. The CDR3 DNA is TGTGCCAGTAGCCCCCGGGGGGAACTCTACGAGCAGTACTTC.